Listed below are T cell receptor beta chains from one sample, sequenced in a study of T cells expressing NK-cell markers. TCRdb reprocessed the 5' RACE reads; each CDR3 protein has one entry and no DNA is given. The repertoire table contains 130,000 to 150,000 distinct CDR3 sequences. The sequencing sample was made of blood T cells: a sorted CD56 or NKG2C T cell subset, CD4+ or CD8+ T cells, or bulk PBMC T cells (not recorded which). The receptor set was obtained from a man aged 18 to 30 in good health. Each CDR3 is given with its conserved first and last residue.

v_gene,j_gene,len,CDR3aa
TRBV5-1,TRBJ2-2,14,CASSPGDSTGELFF
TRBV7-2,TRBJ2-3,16,CASSRTSGSATDTQYF
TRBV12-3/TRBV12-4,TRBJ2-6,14,CASTPDSGANVLTF
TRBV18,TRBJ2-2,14,CASSPPDHTGELFF
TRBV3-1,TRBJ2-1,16,CASSSQDVRMGDEQFF
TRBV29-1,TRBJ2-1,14,CSPGRLADHNEQFF
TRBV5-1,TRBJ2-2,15,CASTFRQDNAGELFF
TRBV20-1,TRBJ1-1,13,CSVKRQGSTEAFF
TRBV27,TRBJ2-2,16,CASSLQTLANTGELFF
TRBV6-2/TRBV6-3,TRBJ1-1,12,CASSYAGAEAFF
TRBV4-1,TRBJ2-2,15,CASSQEPGPTGELFF
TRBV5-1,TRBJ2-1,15,CASSPAKSSYNEQFF
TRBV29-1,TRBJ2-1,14,CSASWTAIYNEQFF
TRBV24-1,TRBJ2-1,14,CATSDLGTSDEQFF
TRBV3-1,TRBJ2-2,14,CASSQEGLDGELFF
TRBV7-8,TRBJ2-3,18,CASSLFRGLAGNTDTQYF
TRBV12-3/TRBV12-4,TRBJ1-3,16,CASRLSGQVAGNTIYF
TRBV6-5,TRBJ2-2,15,CASSYAGGKAGELFF
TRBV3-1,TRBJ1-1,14,CASSRLGQAIEAFF
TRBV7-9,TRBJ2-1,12,CASSSSYNGQFF
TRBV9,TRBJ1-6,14,CASSAGEGNSPLHF
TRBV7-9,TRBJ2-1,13,CASSWPSNNEQFF
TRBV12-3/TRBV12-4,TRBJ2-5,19,CASSPTGTGPPLLQETQYF
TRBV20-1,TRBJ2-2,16,CSARGLAGGDTGELFF
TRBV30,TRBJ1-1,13,CAWSVATNTEAFF
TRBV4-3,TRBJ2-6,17,CASSQEEARSGANVLTF
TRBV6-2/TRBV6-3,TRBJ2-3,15,CASSYGDRDTDTQYF
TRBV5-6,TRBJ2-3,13,CASSYGGGDTQYF
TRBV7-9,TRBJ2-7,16,CASSQEVGNPLHEQYF
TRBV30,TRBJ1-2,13,CAWDRGVDYGYTF
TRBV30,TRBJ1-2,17,CAWRGDRGNEGGYGYTF
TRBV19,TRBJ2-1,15,CASSGTSGAYNEQFF
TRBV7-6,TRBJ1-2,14,CASSPGWSFYGYTF
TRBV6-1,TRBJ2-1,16,CASSPPVSGNYNEQFF
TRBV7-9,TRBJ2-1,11,CASSYRGEQFF
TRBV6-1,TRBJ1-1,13,CASLPGGNTEAFF
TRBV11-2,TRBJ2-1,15,CASSPRDPPYDEQFF
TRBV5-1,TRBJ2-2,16,CASSSAGTQNTGELFF
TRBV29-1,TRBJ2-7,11,CSVQGSHEQYF
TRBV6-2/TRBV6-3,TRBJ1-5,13,CASIEGVNQPQHF
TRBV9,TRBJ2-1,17,CASSAPVTSAADNEQFF
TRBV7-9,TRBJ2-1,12,CASSATGWEQFF
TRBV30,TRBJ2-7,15,CAWSVLGTRYFEQYF
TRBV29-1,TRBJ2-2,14,CSVEGQVSTGELFF
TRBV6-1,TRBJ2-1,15,CASSETSGYLNEQFF
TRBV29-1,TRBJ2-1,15,CSVASLAGDYNEQFF